This entry lists 32 T cell receptor beta chains sequenced from one sample in a study of Ad26.COV2.S vaccination and SARS-CoV-2 variants. Noted treatment: around 19 received Ad26.COV2.S at low or high dose, single or two shots; a few received placebo; per-sample allocation not given. Day 63 following the first vaccine or placebo injection was when the samples were taken. The repertoire was sequenced with immunoSEQ multiplex PCR; TCRdb's copy has only in-frame clones and lacks some. Among 410,000 or so clones listed, 92% were seen once. The material was peripheral blood, obtained in a trial of Ad26.COV2.S vaccine versus placebo. These receptors all come from a person between 18 and 59 years old who received the Ad26.COV2.S COVID-19 vaccine or a placebo.

The chain uses TRBV6-2 or TRBV6-3 and TRBJ2-1, with TRBD2 matching over 10 bases. Germline V gives CDR1 MNHEY, CDR2 SVGEGT. The CDR3 is 21 residues long. V trimming: 1 base; J trimming: 2 bases; junction bases outside the gene matches: 17. CDR3: CASSYLYGLAGANTPYNEQFF. CDR3 bases: TGTGCCAGCAGTTACTTGTACGGGCTAGCGGGGGCCAACACCCCCTACAATGAGCAGTTCTTC.

J is TRBJ2-1 and V is TRBV19; perhaps TRBD2 as D (6 bases). Trimming left V 10 bases short and J 0 bases short, with 19 bases between. The CDR3 extends over 16 amino acids. Per germline, CDR1 LNHDA and CDR2 SQIVND (reference sequence). The CDR3 here is CATDWGDTSSYNEQFF. In nucleotides, the CDR3 is TGTGCCACCGACTGGGGGGATACTAGCTCCTACAATGAGCAGTTCTTC.

The chain links TRBV4-3 to TRBJ2-1; 8 nucleotides match TRBD1. V was clipped by 4 bases and J by 2 bases; unmatched bases: 7. This CDR3 has 16 amino acids. Germline CDR1 and CDR2: LGHNA and YSLEER. The CDR3 sequence is CASSLQGAGAYNEQFF. The CDR3 region has the DNA TGCGCCAGCAGCCTTCAGGGGGCCGGGGCCTACAATGAGCAGTTCTTC.

CDR3 nucleotides: TGTGCCAGCAATCGGGGTCTTGATGGGGCCAACGTCCTGACTTTC. Amino acid sequence: CASNRGLDGANVLTF. V is TRBV6-5 and J is TRBJ2-6, with D tentatively TRBD2 (5 bases). The CDR3 extends over 15 amino acids. Germline CDR1 reads MNHEY; CDR2 reads SVGAGI. V gave up 7 bases and J gave up 3 bases, with 13 bases separating them.

The rearrangement links TRBV19 to TRBJ1-1, with D hard to call. CDR1 is LNHDA and CDR2 is SQIVND in the germline V gene (reference sequence). The CDR3 loop spans 13 amino acids. The germline V and J ends were trimmed by 1 base and 3 bases, with 6 bases remaining between them. The CDR3 sequence is CASSIGVDTEAFF. The CDR3 DNA reads as TGTGCCAGTAGTATAGGAGTGGACACTGAAGCTTTCTTT.

The chain links TRBV7-9 to TRBJ2-6; D uncertain. The CDR3 sequence is 14 residues long. Germline assignment: CDR1 SEHNR and CDR2 FQNEAQ (reference sequence). V was cut by 3 bases and J by 0 bases, with 3 bases left in between. CDR3 bases: TGTGCCAGCAGCTTTAGCTCTGGGGCCAACGTCCTGACTTTC. Encoded protein: CASSFSSGANVLTF.

This clone appeared a single time. The rearrangement joins TRBV9 to TRBJ2-7, with TRBD1 matching 8 bases. Looked up from germline, CDR1 is SGDLS and CDR2 is YYNGEE. CDR3 length: 16 residues. V lost 4 bases, J lost 4 bases, and 13 bases stayed unmatched. CDR3 nucleotides: TGTGCCAGCAGCCCCCGATCCGGGACAGGATTATACGAGCAGTACTTC. Translated, it gives CASSPRSGTGLYEQYF.

The genes are TRBV10-3 and TRBJ1-2, with TRBD1 matching over 7 bases. The CDR3 extends over 14 amino acids. The V gene's germline CDR1 is ENHRY and CDR2 SYGVKD. The junction had 4 bases not matched to a gene; V was cut back by 3 bases and J by 3 bases. The CDR3 nucleotides read TGTGCCATCAGTGATGGACAGGCCCACTATGGCTACACCTTC. Protein sequence: CAISDGQAHYGYTF.

In its sample, this clone was seen once. The genes are TRBV6-5 and TRBJ2-7; TRBD2 might be the D (6 bases). The V gene lost 6 bases and the J gene lost 3 bases, with 15 bases spanning the gap. The CDR3 totals 14 residues. The germline V gene encodes CDR1 MNHEY and CDR2 SVGAGI. This CDR3 is CASRLTTRGYEQYF. The CDR3 DNA reads TGTGCCAGCAGACTCACGACTAGGGGCTACGAGCAGTACTTC.

In this sample, this clone turned up once. The chain has TRBV6-6 and TRBJ2-1; D is possibly TRBD1 (6 bases). V lost 7 bases and J 5 bases, leaving 18 bases between the germline ends. Looked up from germline, CDR1 is MNHNY and CDR2 is SVGAGI (reference sequence). The CDR3 sequence is 15 residues long. CDR3: CASTRQESLDNEQFF. The CDR3 DNA reads as TGTGCCAGCACTCGACAGGAGAGTTTGGACAATGAGCAGTTCTTC.

The chain carries TRBV4-1 and TRBJ2-4; D perhaps matches TRBD2 (6 bases). V lost 4 bases and J 0 bases, leaving 16 bases between the germline ends. Germline assignment: CDR1 MGHRA and CDR2 YSYEKL. The CDR3 totals 17 residues. The CDR3 protein is CASSLSGEREAKNIQYF. CDR3 DNA sequence: TGCGCCAGCAGCCTGTCGGGGGAACGCGAAGCCAAAAACATTCAGTACTTC.

The CDR3 coding sequence is TGTGCCAGCAGACCATCTACAGATACGCAGTATTTT. Translation gives CASRPSTDTQYF. This chain uses TRBV7-8 with TRBJ2-3; D ambiguous. The CDR3 spans 12 residues. V lost 6 bases to trimming and J lost 3 bases, with 7 bases between them. Per the germline V gene, CDR1 is SGHVS and CDR2 is FQNEAQ.

V usage is TRBV6-5 and J usage is TRBJ1-1, with D uncertain. V lost 5 bases to trimming and J lost 4 bases, with 17 bases between them. Germline CDR1 is MNHEY and CDR2 is SVGAGI. This CDR3 contains 15 residues. The CDR3 loop reads CASSTDGRVGTEAFF. In DNA form, the CDR3 reads TGTGCCAGCAGTACGGACGGGAGGGTGGGCACTGAAGCTTTCTTT.

V and J are TRBV6-4 and TRBJ2-2, with 8 bases matching TRBD1. V dropped 8 bases and J dropped 3; count of bases not matched to a gene: 2. CDR3 size: 13 residues. Germline lookup yields CDR1 MRHNA and CDR2 SNTAGT. The CDR3: CASGQGHTGELFF. The DNA for the CDR3 is TGTGCCAGCGGACAGGGACACACCGGGGAGCTGTTTTTT.

The J gene is TRBJ1-1, the V gene TRBV7-9, with TRBD1 identical over 9 bases. CDR1 and CDR2 from the germline V gene are SEHNR and FQNEAQ (reference sequence). This CDR3 is 14 amino acids long. V gave up 1 base and J gave up 6 bases; unmatched junction bases: 3. The CDR3 spells CASSLGGQGAEAFF. CDR3 nucleotide sequence: TGTGCCAGCAGCTTAGGGGGACAGGGCGCTGAAGCTTTCTTT.

This chain joins TRBV7-9 and TRBJ2-2; the D gene is possibly TRBD1 (5 bases). The CDR3 runs 16 residues. Per the germline V gene, CDR1 is SEHNR and CDR2 is FQNEAQ (reference sequence). The germline V and J ends were trimmed by 2 bases and 5 bases, with 15 bases remaining between them. CDR3 in amino acids: CASSLNGQGRTGELFF. The CDR3 DNA is TGTGCCAGCAGCTTAAATGGGCAGGGAAGAACCGGGGAGCTGTTTTTT. Drawing the rest from reference TRBV7-9 and TRBJ2-2, the complete variable domain is DTGVSQNPRHKITKRGQNVTFRCDPISEHNRLYWYRQTLGQGPEFLTYFQNEAQLEKSRLLSDRFSAERPKGSFSTLEIQRTEQGDSAMYLCASSLNGQGRTGELFFGEGSRLTVL.

The V and J genes are TRBV3-1 (or the pseudogene TRBV3-2) and TRBJ2-3, with D maybe TRBD2 (7 bases). Looked up from germline, CDR1 is LGHDT and CDR2 is YNNKEL (reference sequence). The ends were cut back, 3 bases at V and 0 bases at J, with 10 bases in the middle. This CDR3 is built from 15 residues. DNA for the CDR3: TGTGCCAGCAGCCACGGGGGGCAAAGCACAGATACGCAGTATTTT. Its protein product is CASSHGGQSTDTQYF.

V gene TRBV5-4 combines with J gene TRBJ2-3; the match to TRBD2 covers 10 bases. In germline, CDR1 is SGHNT, CDR2 YYREEE (reference sequence). The length of the CDR3 is 16 residues. With V trimmed by 0 bases and J by 7 bases, 8 bases remained unmatched. The CDR3 region has the DNA TGTGCCAGCAGCTTGGGCAGCGGGGGGGCTCGGTATACGCAGTATTTT. This gives the protein CASSLGSGGARYTQYF.

The rearrangement uses TRBV2 and TRBJ1-1; 7 positions agree with TRBD1. CDR1 and CDR2 (germline): SNHLY, FYNNEI. This CDR3 is built from 17 residues. V shed 6 bases and J 0 bases; nucleotides not matched to a gene: 13. The CDR3 coding sequence is TGTGCCAGCAGGGGGGGACAGCCTATGATCATGAACACTGAAGCTTTCTTT. Residues: CASRGGQPMIMNTEAFF.

This clone occurred once. This chain links TRBV21-1 with TRBJ1-2. TRBV21-1 has pseudogene status. CDR3 size: 10 residues. Here the CDR3 DNA reads TGTGAGAACAGGGAGGATGGCTACACCTTC. The encoded protein is CENREDGYTF.

This clone was seen just once. The chain carries TRBV29-1 and TRBJ2-1; 11 nucleotides match TRBD2. V shed 4 bases, J shed 4 bases, and the junction held 3 bases outside the gene matches. Germline CDR1 reads SQVTM; CDR2 reads ANQGSEA. The CDR3 spans 14 residues. This chain's CDR3 is CSVVTSGGYNEQFF. CDR3 DNA: TGCAGCGTTGTCACTAGCGGGGGATACAATGAGCAGTTCTTC.

This chain connects TRBV12-3 or TRBV12-4 to TRBJ2-5; D unclear. The V end was cut by 4 bases, the J end by 5 bases, with 8 bases between. The CDR3 contains 12 residues. The CDR3 coding sequence is TGTGCCAGCAGTTGGGTGCGGGAGACCCAGTACTTC. It encodes CASSWVRETQYF.

V and J are TRBV19 and TRBJ1-1, with D tentatively TRBD1 (5 bases). The germline gives CDR1 LNHDA, CDR2 SQIVND (reference sequence). The germline V and J ends were trimmed by 5 bases and 0 bases, with 16 bases remaining between them. CDR3 length: 16 residues. The CDR3 reads CASSAYWKGMNTEAFF. In nucleotides, the CDR3 is TGTGCCAGTAGTGCGTACTGGAAGGGGATGAACACTGAAGCTTTCTTT.

This chain connects TRBV7-8 to TRBJ2-7; 8 nucleotides align to TRBD2. Germline V CDR1 and CDR2: SGHVS, FQNEAQ. The CDR3 has 15 residues. Trimming removed 1 base from V and 3 bases from J; junction bases left unmatched: 5. For the CDR3, the DNA is TGTGCCAGCAGCTTAGAGGTAGCGGGGATCTACGAGCAGTACTTC. Protein product: CASSLEVAGIYEQYF.

The genes are TRBV13 and TRBJ1-3; D gene unclear. This CDR3 has 14 residues. V was pared by 5 bases and J by 4 bases, with 12 bases between. Germline CDR1 PRHDT, CDR2 FYEKMQ (reference sequence). CDR3 region: CASSLGQAGNTIYF. CDR3 nucleotides: TGTGCCAGCAGCCTCGGCCAGGCCGGAAACACCATATATTTT.

There are a few counts of this clone. The V call is TRBV14, the J call TRBJ1-6; D uncertain. V was shortened by 1 base and J by 10 bases, with 11 bases between the two germline ends. The germline V gene encodes CDR1 SGHDN and CDR2 FVKESK. The CDR3 totals 14 residues. CDR3 sequence reads: CASSQARFVSPLHF. The CDR3 DNA reads as TGTGCCAGCAGCCAAGCCAGATTCGTGTCACCCCTCCACTTT.

J is TRBJ1-2 and V is TRBV4-3; D not resolved. This CDR3 has 14 amino acids. Trimming cost V 1 base and J 5 bases, with 11 bases left between them. The germline V gene has CDR1 LGHNA and CDR2 YSLEER. The CDR3 spells CASSQVVGLYGYTF. The CDR3 nucleotides are TGCGCCAGCAGCCAAGTCGTCGGCTTATATGGCTACACCTTC.

This rearrangement joins TRBV7-2 to TRBJ2-6; D possibly matches TRBD1 or TRBD2 (7 bases each). Looked up from germline, CDR1 is SGHTA and CDR2 is FQGNSA. The V and J ends lost 6 bases and 2 bases respectively, with 23 bases between them. This CDR3 is built from 19 residues. The DNA for the CDR3 is TGTGCCAGCAGTCCTTGGGGGGGACAGCTAAGGGCTGGGGCCAACGTCCTGACTTTC. This sequence encodes CASSPWGGQLRAGANVLTF. Based on the CDR3 plus reference TRBV7-2 and TRBJ2-6, the full variable domain is GAGVSQSPSNKVTEKGKDVELRCDPISGHTALYWYRQSLGQGLEFLIYFQGNSAPDKSGLPSDRFSAERTGGSVSTLTIQRTQQEDSAVYLCASSPWGGQLRAGANVLTFGAGSRLTVL.

This sequence joins TRBV7-9 and TRBJ1-2; D gene unclear. The CDR3 has 13 residues. The germline CDR1 and CDR2 sequences are SEHNR and FQNEAQ (reference sequence). Trimming removed 5 bases at V and 4 bases at J, with 11 bases between. The CDR3 sequence is CASSAGLIYGYTF. The CDR3 nucleotides are TGTGCCAGCAGCGCGGGGTTGATCTATGGCTACACCTTC.

J is TRBJ2-3 and V is TRBV10-3, with TRBD1 identical over 7 bases. Germline CDR1 reads ENHRY; CDR2 reads SYGVKD. The CDR3 is 14 amino acids. V lost 10 bases, J lost 2 bases, and 9 bases stayed unmatched. CDR3 sequence reads: CATGQETTTDTQYF. The DNA of the CDR3 is TGTGCCACAGGACAGGAGACCACCACAGATACGCAGTATTTT.

V gene TRBV28 combines with J gene TRBJ1-4; D remains ambiguous. The V gene's germline CDR1 is MDHEN and CDR2 SYDVKM. The CDR3 covers 14 residues. V shed 3 bases and J shed 8 bases, with 13 bases lying between them. In DNA form, the CDR3 reads TGTGCCAGCAGTTTCAGGCCGCGGGAGGAAAAACTGTTTTTT. Its protein is CASSFRPREEKLFF. The complete variable domain, with remaining parts taken from reference TRBV28 and TRBJ1-4, reads DVKVTQSSRYLVKRTGEKVFLECVQDMDHENMFWYRQDPGLGLRLIYFSYDVKMKEKGDIPEGYSVSREKKERFSLILESASTNQTSMYLCASSFRPREEKLFFGSGTQLSVL.

V is TRBV2 and J is TRBJ1-2; 8 bases match TRBD1. The CDR3 spans 18 residues. The junction had 9 bases not matched to a gene; V was cut back by 0 bases and J by 0 bases. Per germline, CDR1 SNHLY and CDR2 FYNNEI. CDR3: CASSEAMTGASTNYGYTF. As DNA, the CDR3 is TGTGCCAGCAGTGAAGCCATGACAGGGGCTTCCACTAACTATGGCTACACCTTC.